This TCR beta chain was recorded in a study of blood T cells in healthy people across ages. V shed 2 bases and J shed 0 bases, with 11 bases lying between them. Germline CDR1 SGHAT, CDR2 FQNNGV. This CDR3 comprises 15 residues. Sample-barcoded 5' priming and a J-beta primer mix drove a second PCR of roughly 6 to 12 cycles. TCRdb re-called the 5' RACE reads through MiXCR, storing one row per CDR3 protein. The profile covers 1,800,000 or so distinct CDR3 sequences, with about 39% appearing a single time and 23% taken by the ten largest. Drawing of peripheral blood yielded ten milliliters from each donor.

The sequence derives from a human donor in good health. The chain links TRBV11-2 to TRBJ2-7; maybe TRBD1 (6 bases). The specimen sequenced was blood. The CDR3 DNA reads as TGTGCCAGCAGCTTATTGGACAGCCGCTCCTACGAGCAGTACTTC. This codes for CASSLLDSRSYEQYF. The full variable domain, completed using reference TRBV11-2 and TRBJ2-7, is EAGVAQSPRYKIIEKRQSVAFWCNPISGHATLYWYQQILGQGPKLLIQFQNNGVVDDSQLPKDRFSAERLKGVDSTLKIQPAKLEDSAVYLCASSLLDSRSYEQYFGPGTRLTVT.